The 8 T cell receptor beta chains reported below all come from one sample, sequenced in a study of OX40 agonist ivuxolimab in advanced cancers. Assay used: immunoSEQ multiplex PCR; TCRdb lists only in-frame clones, some missing. The sample lists 36,000 or so clones; 81% were seen once. This material consisted of CD4+ or CD8+ T cells sorted from blood, taken in a trial of the OX40 agonist ivuxolimab. The receptors stem from an adult with an advanced solid tumor such as melanoma, head and neck, liver or kidney cancer.

The chain carries TRBV7-3 and TRBJ2-3; D tentatively reads TRBD1 or TRBD2 (5 bases each). The CDR3 covers 15 residues. The germline gives CDR1 SGHTA, CDR2 FQGTGA. V lost 1 base and J lost 12, with 20 bases in between. The CDR3 here is CASSLRAAIGASQYF. CDR3 coding DNA: TGTGCCAGCAGCTTAAGGGCCGCCATCGGGGCAAGTCAGTATTTT.

This chain uses TRBV28 with TRBJ2-7; TRBD2 agrees at 7 bases. J lost 6 bases, V lost 2 bases, and 10 bases had no gene match. The germline V gene encodes CDR1 MDHEN and CDR2 SYDVKM. The CDR3 extends over 15 amino acids. CDR3 nucleotides: TGTGCCAGCAGTTTAGGGGGGGTGGGCGGCCGCGAGCAGTACTTC. Translating gives CASSLGGVGGREQYF. The whole variable domain, remainder taken from reference TRBV28 and TRBJ2-7, is DVKVTQSSRYLVKRTGEKVFLECVQDMDHENMFWYRQDPGLGLRLIYFSYDVKMKEKGDIPEGYSVSREKKERFSLILESASTNQTSMYLCASSLGGVGGREQYFGPGTRLTVT.

This sequence joins TRBV4-1 and TRBJ2-2; 8 nucleotides line up with TRBD1. Germline loops: CDR1 MGHRA, CDR2 YSYEKL. The length of the CDR3 is 15 residues. Germline trimming cut 1 base from V and 4 bases from J; bases unmatched to any gene: 2. The CDR3 is CASSQGGQVTGELFF. The CDR3 DNA reads TGCGCCAGCAGCCAAGGGGGACAGGTCACCGGGGAGCTGTTTTTT.

The chain joins TRBV28 to TRBJ2-1; D is unresolved. V lost 4 bases to trimming and J lost 7 bases, with 11 bases between them. Germline V gene sequence: CDR1 MDHEN, CDR2 SYDVKM. CDR3 size: 13 residues. CDR3: CASSSPPRNEQFF. CDR3 nucleotides: TGTGCCAGCAGTTCCCCCCCCCGTAATGAGCAGTTCTTC.

The chain combines TRBV7-9 with TRBJ1-2; 10 positions agree with TRBD1. The CDR3 runs 15 residues. Germline V gene data show CDR1 as SEHNR and CDR2 as FQNEAQ (reference sequence). J was trimmed by 4 bases and V by 5 bases; bases with no gene match: 7. CDR3 residues: CASSPWTGGSYGYTF. The CDR3 DNA sequence: TGTGCCAGCAGCCCATGGACAGGGGGGAGCTATGGCTACACCTTC.

The chain couples TRBV10-3 to TRBJ1-2; D not resolved. Germline loops: CDR1 ENHRY, CDR2 SYGVKD. This CDR3 has 14 residues. Trimming left V 2 bases short and J 4 bases short, with 11 bases between. CDR3 protein: CAISERSAPYGYTF. The CDR3 coding sequence is TGTGCCATCAGTGAGAGATCGGCTCCCTATGGCTACACCTTC.

This clone has at least ten counts. The chain uses TRBV5-5 and TRBJ2-7; D is possibly TRBD2 (5 bases). There are 14 residues in the CDR3. Germline V lookup: CDR1 SGHKS, CDR2 YYEKEE (reference sequence). Trimming left V 7 bases short and J 5 bases short, with 19 bases between. CDR3 sequence reads: CASATVGRSDEQYF. The CDR3 nucleotides read TGTGCCAGCGCCACGGTAGGGCGTAGCGACGAGCAGTACTTC.

This clone was recorded only once. The rearrangement uses TRBV7-9 and TRBJ2-3; a weak D match, TRBD1 (5 bases). Trimming removed 3 bases from V and 5 bases from J, with 6 bases in between. Germline loops: CDR1 SEHNR, CDR2 FQNEAQ (reference sequence). CDR3 size: 12 residues. CDR3 in amino acids: CASSLQGDTQYF. DNA for the CDR3: TGTGCCAGCAGCTTGCAGGGAGATACGCAGTATTTT.